This T cell receptor (beta chain) originates from a study of CD8 T cells in ankylosing spondylitis. Whole-study results and caveats: Researchers reportedly found disease-linked clones significantly enriched in matched ankylosing spondylitis synovial fluid. Clones linked with disease were CD8+ and fairly uncommon in the peripheral blood.

From germline, CDR1 is KGHDR and CDR2 SFDVKD. With 2 bases clipped from V and 4 bases from J, the junction kept 10 bases outside the gene matches. CDR3 length: 17 amino acids. TCR beta libraries were made by quantitative 5'-RACE with molecular barcodes. Using its own MiXCR run on the 5' RACE reads, TCRdb lists one record per CDR3 protein. The profile covers around 130,000 distinct CDR3 sequences, with 7% appearing a single time and more than 9% taken by the ten largest. This clonotype has at least ten counts. Its antigen is unknown. The chain combines TRBV24-1 with TRBJ2-3; TRBD2 agrees at 8 bases. The clonotype comes from a male donor with ankylosing spondylitis or in good health (not recorded which). Sequencing was carried out using blood, either unsorted or a sorted T cell fraction (not recorded which). Here the CDR3 reads CATSDSESGRGADTQYF. The CDR3 region has the DNA TGTGCCACCAGTGATTCGGAATCCGGGAGGGGCGCAGATACGCAGTATTTT.